This T cell receptor (beta chain) was observed in a study of blood T cell repertoires in COVID-19. Study-level background: Researchers got acute and convalescent COVID-19 samples from the United States, Italy and Spain. T cells, B-cell-depleted T cells, or PBMCs provided the cDNA or gDNA that served as material.

The V and J ends lost 5 bases and 6 bases respectively, with 17 bases between them. Germline assignment: CDR1 MNHEY and CDR2 SVGEGT. The CDR3 consists of 14 residues. In the original workflow: Reference gene primer amplification in the assay estimated nucleated cell counts. Using immunoSEQ multiplex PCR, the repertoire was profiled, and TCRdb retains in-frame clones only, with some absent. V and J calls and clone size are those listed in that table; D and trimming were worked out from the DNA. The sample lists roughly 200,000 clones, roughly 89% occurring once. The rearrangement joins TRBV6-2 or TRBV6-3 to TRBJ2-7; weak D call: TRBD2 (5 bases). The receptor was derived from a man aged 40-49 years with acute or convalescent COVID-19. Sample: peripheral blood. The CDR3 region has the DNA TGTGCCAGCAGTACCGGGGATAGAGCTTCCGAGCAGTACTTC. Protein product: CASSTGDRASEQYF.